Sequencing of this TCR beta chain was carried out in a study of cytomegalovirus exposure and HLA in healthy donors (dated by TCRdb to 2015 to 2018). As for the study more broadly: The 670 or so repertoires of the first cohort and the 120 or so validation repertoires were produced on the same platform, according to a later analysis. The study aimed to test whether signatures of past pathogen exposure could be identified by cataloging public T cell receptors. A separate validation cohort of more than 100 different subjects was used in addition to the roughly 700-subject first cohort. High-throughput TCR immunosequencing, statistical association of individual TCRs with disease status, and machine learning were combined to predict cytomegalovirus infection status.

Inclusive of the bounding cysteine and phenylalanine, the CDR3 is 15 residues long. Solely the CDR3 DNA is kept, with 45 bases framed from the first base. For CDR1 and CDR2, the germline V gene lists SGDLS and YYNGEE. The germline V and J ends show losses of 2 bases and 4 bases respectively, and no gene match explains 4 bases of the junction. Worth noting for this clone: Which antigen it targets is not known. Base qualities are not at hand, and no much larger clone is one base apart.

Separate from the approximately 670-subject first cohort, the validation cohort of about 120 subjects was the group to which the donors belonged. What the work shows at the level of the full study, not this receptor alone: A later analysis found that TCRs clustered in the first cohort also tended to co-occur in the 100 to 150 validation repertoires, with approximately 95% of cluster scores above 0. A few of the identified cytomegalovirus-associated TCR beta chains were confirmed in vitro to be specific for cytomegalovirus antigens. The authors suggested that the approach could potentially be generalized to other disease states and immunological phenotypes. All 120 or so repertoires were used to score co-occurrence in the validation cohort in a later analysis, because that analysis had no HLA typing for the cohort. The classifier was reported to diagnose cytomegalovirus status with high specificity and sensitivity in both the original cohort and the validation cohort. The study listed 150 to 200 TCR beta chains as associated with cytomegalovirus. Most TCR sequences were observed very rarely across donors, whereas some public TCRs were present in many individuals.

Library method: the immunoSEQ multiplex PCR assay. The study's processing was this. A statistical classification framework was developed to diagnose cytomegalovirus status using the catalog of TCR beta chain sequences. The clones in this table, taken by TCRdb from immuneACCESS, are in-frame only. Not every clone is retained; where verified, under half of the shortfall comes from an unresolved V gene, and the cause of the rest is unknown. The D gene and trimming were derived from the DNA, and the V and J assignments and clone size from that table. The table for this sample lists some 120,000 clones; around nine tenths of them were counted only once. The ten top clones hold 2% to 2.5% of the sample.

The sample taken for sequencing was PBMCs. The sequence joins TRBV9 to TRBJ1-5, with 9 bases in between that match TRBD1. The receptor's source is a woman aged 18-35 years in good health and CMV-seronegative. The CDR3 has the sequence CASSVAGQGNQPQHF. DNA sequence: TGTGCCAGCAGCGTCGCCGGACAGGGGAATCAGCCCCAGCATTTT.